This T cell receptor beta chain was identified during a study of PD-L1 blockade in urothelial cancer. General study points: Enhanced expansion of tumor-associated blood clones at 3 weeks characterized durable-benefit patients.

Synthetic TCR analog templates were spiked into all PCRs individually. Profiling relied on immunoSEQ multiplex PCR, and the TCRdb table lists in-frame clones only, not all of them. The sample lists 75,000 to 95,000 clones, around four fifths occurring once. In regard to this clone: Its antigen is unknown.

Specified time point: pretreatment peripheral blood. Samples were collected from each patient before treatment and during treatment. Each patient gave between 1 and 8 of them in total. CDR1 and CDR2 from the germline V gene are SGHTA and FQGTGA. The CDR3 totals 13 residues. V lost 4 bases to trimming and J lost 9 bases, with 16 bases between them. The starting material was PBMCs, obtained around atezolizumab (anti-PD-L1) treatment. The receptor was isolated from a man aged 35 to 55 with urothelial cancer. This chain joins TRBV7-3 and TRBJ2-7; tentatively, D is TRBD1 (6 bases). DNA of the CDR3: TGTGCCAGCAGCTACAGCAGGGGTGGCGGGCAGTACTTC. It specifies CASSYSRGGGQYF.